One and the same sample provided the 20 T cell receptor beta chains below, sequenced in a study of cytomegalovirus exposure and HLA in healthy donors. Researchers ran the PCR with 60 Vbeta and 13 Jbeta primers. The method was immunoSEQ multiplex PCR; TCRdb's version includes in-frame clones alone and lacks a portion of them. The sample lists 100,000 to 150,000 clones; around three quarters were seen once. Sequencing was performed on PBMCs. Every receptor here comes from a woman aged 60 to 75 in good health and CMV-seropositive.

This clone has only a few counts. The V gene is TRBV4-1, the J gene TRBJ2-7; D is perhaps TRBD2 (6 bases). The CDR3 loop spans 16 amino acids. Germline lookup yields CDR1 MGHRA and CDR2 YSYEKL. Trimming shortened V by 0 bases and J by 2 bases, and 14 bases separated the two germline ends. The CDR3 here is CASSQDWRGPPYEQYF. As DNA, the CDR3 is TGCGCCAGCAGCCAAGATTGGCGGGGTCCCCCCTACGAGCAGTACTTC.

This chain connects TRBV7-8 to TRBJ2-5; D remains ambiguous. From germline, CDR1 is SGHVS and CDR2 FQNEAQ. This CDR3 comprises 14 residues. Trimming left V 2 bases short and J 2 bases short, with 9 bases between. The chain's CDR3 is CASSLMESQETQYF. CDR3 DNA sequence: TGTGCCAGCAGCTTAATGGAGAGTCAAGAGACCCAGTACTTC. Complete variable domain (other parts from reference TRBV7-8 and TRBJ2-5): GAGVSQSPRYKVAKRGQDVALRCDPISGHVSLFWYQQALGQGPEFLTYFQNEAQLDKSGLPSDRFFAERPEGSVSTLKIQRTQQEDSAVYLCASSLMESQETQYFGPGTRLLVL.

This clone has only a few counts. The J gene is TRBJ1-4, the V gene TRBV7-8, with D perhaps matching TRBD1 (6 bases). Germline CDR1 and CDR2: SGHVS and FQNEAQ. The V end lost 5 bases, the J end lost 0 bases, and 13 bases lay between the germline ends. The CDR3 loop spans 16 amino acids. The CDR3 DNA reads TGTGCCAGCAGCCAAGGACAGACGACAACTAATGAAAAACTGTTTTTT. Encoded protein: CASSQGQTTTNEKLFF.

In DNA form, the CDR3 reads TGTGCCAGCAACCTGGACAACAATCAGCCCCAGCATTTT. This encodes CASNLDNNQPQHF. This chain links TRBV6-5 with TRBJ1-5; possible D gene TRBD1, 5 bases. The germline gives CDR1 MNHEY, CDR2 SVGAGI. The CDR3 consists of 13 residues. Trimming removed 7 bases at V and 3 bases at J, with 10 bases between.

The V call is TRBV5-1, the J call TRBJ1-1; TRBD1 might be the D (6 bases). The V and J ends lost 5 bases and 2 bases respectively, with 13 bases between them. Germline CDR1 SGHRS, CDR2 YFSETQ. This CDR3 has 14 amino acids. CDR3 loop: CASRTGQPNTEAFF. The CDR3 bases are TGCGCCAGCAGGACAGGACAGCCTAACACTGAAGCTTTCTTT.

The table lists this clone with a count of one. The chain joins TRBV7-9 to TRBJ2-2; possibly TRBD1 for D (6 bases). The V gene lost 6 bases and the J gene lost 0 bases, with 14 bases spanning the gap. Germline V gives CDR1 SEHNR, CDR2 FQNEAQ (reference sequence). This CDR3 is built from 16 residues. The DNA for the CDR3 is TGTGCCAGCAGTTCCCACAGGGACGCGAACACCGGGGAGCTGTTTTTT. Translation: CASSSHRDANTGELFF.

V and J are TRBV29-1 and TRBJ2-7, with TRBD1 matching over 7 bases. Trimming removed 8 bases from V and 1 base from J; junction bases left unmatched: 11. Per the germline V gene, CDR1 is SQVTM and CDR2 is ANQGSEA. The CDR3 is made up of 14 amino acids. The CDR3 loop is CSFIGTASSYEQYF. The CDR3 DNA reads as TGCAGCTTCATCGGGACAGCTTCTTCCTACGAGCAGTACTTC.

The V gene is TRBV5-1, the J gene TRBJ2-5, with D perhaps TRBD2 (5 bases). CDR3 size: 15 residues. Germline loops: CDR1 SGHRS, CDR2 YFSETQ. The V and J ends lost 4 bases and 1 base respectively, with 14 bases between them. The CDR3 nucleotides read TGCGCCAGCAGCACCCAAGGGAGCAGCCAAGAGACCCAGTACTTC. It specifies CASSTQGSSQETQYF.

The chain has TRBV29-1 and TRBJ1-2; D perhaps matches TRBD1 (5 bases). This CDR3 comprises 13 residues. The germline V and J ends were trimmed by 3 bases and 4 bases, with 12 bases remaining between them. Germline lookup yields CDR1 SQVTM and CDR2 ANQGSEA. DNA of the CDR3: TGCAGCGTTGAGTTATGGGGCAGCTATGGCTACACCTTC. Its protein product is CSVELWGSYGYTF.

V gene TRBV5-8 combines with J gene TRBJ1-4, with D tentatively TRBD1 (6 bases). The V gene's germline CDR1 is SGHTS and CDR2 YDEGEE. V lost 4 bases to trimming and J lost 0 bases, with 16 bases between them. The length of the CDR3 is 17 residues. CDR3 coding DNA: TGTGCCAGCAGCCATGACAGGCCGCCTGCAACTAATGAAAAACTGTTTTTT. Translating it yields CASSHDRPPATNEKLFF.

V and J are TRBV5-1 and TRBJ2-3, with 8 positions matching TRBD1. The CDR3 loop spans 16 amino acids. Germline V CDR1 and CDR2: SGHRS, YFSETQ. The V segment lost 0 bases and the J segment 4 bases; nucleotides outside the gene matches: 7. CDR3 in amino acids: CASSLASGTGADTQYF. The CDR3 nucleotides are TGCGCCAGCAGCTTGGCCTCCGGGACAGGAGCAGATACGCAGTATTTT.

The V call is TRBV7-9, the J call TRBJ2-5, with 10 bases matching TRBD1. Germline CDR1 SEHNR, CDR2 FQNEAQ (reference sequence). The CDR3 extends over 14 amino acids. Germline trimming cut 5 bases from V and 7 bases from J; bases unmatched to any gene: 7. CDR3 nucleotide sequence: TGTGCCAGCAGCCAAGACAGGGGGCGGTGGACCCAGTACTTC. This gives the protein CASSQDRGRWTQYF.

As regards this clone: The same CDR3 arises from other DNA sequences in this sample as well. The chain's CDR3 is CASSLGGMNTEAFF. The CDR3 region has the DNA TGCGCCAGCAGCTTGGGAGGAATGAACACTGAAGCTTTCTTT. The chain joins TRBV5-1 to TRBJ1-1, with D uncertain. Trimming took 0 bases from V and 0 from J, leaving 6 bases between them. The length of the CDR3 is 14 residues. From germline, CDR1 is SGHRS and CDR2 YFSETQ.

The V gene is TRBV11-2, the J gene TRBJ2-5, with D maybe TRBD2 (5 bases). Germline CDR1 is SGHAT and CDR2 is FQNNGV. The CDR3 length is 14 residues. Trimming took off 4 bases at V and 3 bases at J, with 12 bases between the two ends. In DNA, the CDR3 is TGTGCCAGCAGCTGGGGTGGGGAGAAAGAGACCCAGTACTTC. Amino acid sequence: CASSWGGEKETQYF.

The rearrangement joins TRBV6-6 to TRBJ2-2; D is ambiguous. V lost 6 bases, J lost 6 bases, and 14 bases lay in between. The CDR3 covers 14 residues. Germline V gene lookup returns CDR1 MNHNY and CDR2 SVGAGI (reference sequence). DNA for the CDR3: TGTGCCAGCAGCCAATCCCTCGGGTCCGGGGAGCTGTTTTTT. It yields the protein CASSQSLGSGELFF.

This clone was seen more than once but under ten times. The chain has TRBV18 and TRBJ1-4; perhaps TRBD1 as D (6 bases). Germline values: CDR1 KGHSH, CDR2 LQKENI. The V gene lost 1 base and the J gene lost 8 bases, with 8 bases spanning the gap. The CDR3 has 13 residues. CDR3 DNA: TGTGCCAGCTCACCACGGCAGGGGGAAAAACTGTTTTTT. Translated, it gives CASSPRQGEKLFF.

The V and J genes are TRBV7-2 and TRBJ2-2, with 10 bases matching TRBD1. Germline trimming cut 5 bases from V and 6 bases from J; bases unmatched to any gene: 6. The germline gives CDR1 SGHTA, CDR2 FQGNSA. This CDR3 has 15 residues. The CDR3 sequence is CASSPPGTGAGELFF. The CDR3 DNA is TGTGCCAGCAGCCCTCCCGGGACAGGGGCCGGGGAGCTGTTTTTT. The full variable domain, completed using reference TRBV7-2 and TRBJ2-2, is GAGVSQSPSNKVTEKGKDVELRCDPISGHTALYWYRQSLGQGLEFLIYFQGNSAPDKSGLPSDRFSAERTGGSVSTLTIQRTQQEDSAVYLCASSPPGTGAGELFFGEGSRLTVL.

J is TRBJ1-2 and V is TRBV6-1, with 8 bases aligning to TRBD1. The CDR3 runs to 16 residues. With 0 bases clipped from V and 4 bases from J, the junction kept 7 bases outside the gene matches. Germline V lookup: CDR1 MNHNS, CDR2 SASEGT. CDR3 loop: CASSEAHGQGFYGYTF. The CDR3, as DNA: TGTGCCAGCAGTGAAGCGCACGGACAGGGCTTCTATGGCTACACCTTC.

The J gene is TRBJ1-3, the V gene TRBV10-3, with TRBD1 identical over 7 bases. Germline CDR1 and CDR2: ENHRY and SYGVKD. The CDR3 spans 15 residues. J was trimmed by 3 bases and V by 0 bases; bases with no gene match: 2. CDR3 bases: TGTGCCATCAGTGAGTCGACAGGGAGTGGAAACACCATATATTTT. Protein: CAISESTGSGNTIYF.

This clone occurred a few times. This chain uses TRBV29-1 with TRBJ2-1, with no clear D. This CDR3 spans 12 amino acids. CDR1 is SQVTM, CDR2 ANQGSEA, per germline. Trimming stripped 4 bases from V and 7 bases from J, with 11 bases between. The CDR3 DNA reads TGCAGCGTTGCGGTCCGGTGGAATGAGCAGTTCTTC. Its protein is CSVAVRWNEQFF.